This record looks at one TCR beta chain sequence and its context. Original handling: Reference gene primer amplification gave nucleated cell count estimates. This table comes from immunoSEQ multiplex PCR, and its TCRdb copy is limited to in-frame clones, with some not included. V and J calls and clone size are copied from that table; D and trimming were computed from the DNA. Of 290,000 or so clones listed, approximately 86% are singletons. This entry comes from a study of blood T cell repertoires in COVID-19. Study-wide context: Samples came from the United States, Italy and Spain, spanning acute and convalescent COVID-19. PBMCs, B-cell-depleted T cells, or T cells provided the cDNA or gDNA that made up the material.

This receptor was taken from a man between 18 and 29 years old with active or convalescent COVID-19. Sequences were obtained from peripheral blood.

CDR3 nucleotide sequence: TGTGCCAGCAGTGAATCTACCAGGCGACCGACTGAAGCTTTCTTT. It specifies CASSESTRRPTEAFF. The genes are TRBV25-1 and TRBJ1-1; D gene unclear. Germline CDR1 reads MGHDK; CDR2 reads SYGVNS. CDR3 length equals 15 residues. V was shortened by 1 base and J by 5 bases, with 14 bases between the two germline ends.